The 18 T cell receptor beta chains reported below all come from one sample, sequenced in a study of CD4+ T cells in melanoma (dated by TCRdb to between 2021 and 2023). The library relied on the immunoSEQ multiplex PCR assay. TCRdb re-hosts the immuneACCESS table, in-frame sequences only. Its copies lack some clones; in the studies checked, an unresolved V gene accounts for under half of them, and the cause for the rest is not known. This sample holds 13,000 to 15,000 clones; about 60% were observed only once. The biggest ten clones account for 15% of the sample. The specimen sequenced was cells from a culture (not recorded whether cultured in vitro). The receptors shown here come from a human donor with melanoma.

The rearrangement joins TRBV7-2 to TRBJ2-2; D may be TRBD1 (5 bases). The germline V and J ends were trimmed by 3 bases and 4 bases, with 9 bases remaining between them. Germline CDR1 and CDR2: SGHTA and FQGNSA. The CDR3 is made up of 14 amino acids. CDR3 sequence: CASSLAGRTGELFF. DNA for the CDR3: TGTGCCAGCAGCTTGGCAGGGCGCACCGGGGAGCTGTTTTTT. The whole variable domain, remainder taken from reference TRBV7-2 and TRBJ2-2, is GAGVSQSPSNKVTEKGKDVELRCDPISGHTALYWYRQSLGQGLEFLIYFQGNSAPDKSGLPSDRFSAERTGGSVSTLTIQRTQQEDSAVYLCASSLAGRTGELFFGEGSRLTVL.

The rearrangement joins TRBV6-5 to TRBJ1-2; D not certain. Germline lookup yields CDR1 MNHEY and CDR2 SVGAGI. The CDR3 runs to 14 residues. V was clipped by 2 bases and J by 4 bases, with 11 bases between them. In nucleotides, the CDR3 is TGTGCCAGCAGTTACGCGGAGGAGGGCTATGGCTACACCTTC. It is translated as CASSYAEEGYGYTF.

CDR3 DNA sequence: TGTGCCAGCTCACCTTCCCGGCAGAACACTGAAGCTTTCTTT. Its protein is CASSPSRQNTEAFF. V is TRBV18 and J is TRBJ1-1; no clear D. Germline CDR1 is KGHSH and CDR2 is LQKENI. The length of the CDR3 is 14 residues. Between the trimmed V and J ends, which lost 3 bases and 1 base, there was a span of 9 bases.

This clone was detected only once. The rearrangement uses TRBV4-2 and TRBJ1-1, with D hard to call. This CDR3 has 19 amino acids. V was trimmed by 0 bases and J by 0 bases, leaving 20 bases between them. Germline V gene sequence: CDR1 LGHNA, CDR2 YNFKEQ. CDR3 DNA sequence: TGTGCCAGCAGCCAAGAGCTATGGGCTACAGCTAAAATGAACACTGAAGCTTTCTTT. It yields the protein CASSQELWATAKMNTEAFF.

The chain recombines TRBV6-5 with TRBJ2-1; D possibly matches TRBD1 or TRBD2 (6 bases each). Germline V gene sequence: CDR1 MNHEY, CDR2 SVGAGI. CDR3 size: 15 residues. Trimming took off 2 bases at V and 7 bases at J, with 15 bases between the two ends. DNA for the CDR3: TGTGCCAGCAGTTACGTAACAGGGAGGACTAATGAGCAGTTCTTC. Translation gives CASSYVTGRTNEQFF.

This rearrangement joins TRBV6-6 to TRBJ1-1; 7 bases agree with TRBD1. With 2 bases clipped from V and 11 bases from J, the junction kept 11 bases outside the gene matches. Germline CDR1 is MNHNY and CDR2 is SVGAGI (reference sequence). The CDR3 has 14 amino acids. The CDR3 nucleotides read TGTGCCAGCAGTTACGGAGCAGGGGGGGTTGGTGCTTTCTTT. It codes for CASSYGAGGVGAFF.

The rearrangement uses TRBV20-1 and TRBJ2-3; perhaps TRBD2 as D (7 bases). This CDR3 contains 11 residues. CDR1 and CDR2 from the germline V gene are DFQATT and SNEGSKA (reference sequence). DNA of the CDR3: TGCAGCCTACCGGCGGGGGCTACGCAGTATTTT. This codes for CSLPAGATQYF.

This clone has just a few counts. The gene calls are TRBV5-1 and TRBJ1-6; the match to TRBD1 covers 8 bases. Per germline, CDR1 SGHRS and CDR2 YFSETQ. With 3 bases clipped from V and 7 bases from J, the junction kept 6 bases outside the gene matches. The CDR3 totals 15 residues. CDR3: CASSWGGQGNSPLHF. DNA of the CDR3: TGCGCCAGCAGCTGGGGAGGACAGGGCAATTCACCCCTCCACTTT.

This clone appeared a few times. The gene calls are TRBV5-1 and TRBJ2-7, with D possibly TRBD1 on 6 matching bases. Trimming shortened V by 7 bases and J by 0 bases, and 17 bases separated the two germline ends. Germline CDR1 reads SGHRS; CDR2 reads YFSETQ. The CDR3 is made up of 15 amino acids. The CDR3 region has the DNA TGCGCCAGCGGGGCCGCCGACAGGAGCTCCTACGAGCAGTACTTC. Its translation: CASGAADRSSYEQYF.

The V and J genes are TRBV7-2 and TRBJ1-4; TRBD1 agrees at 10 bases. With 3 bases clipped from V and 7 bases from J, the junction kept 2 bases outside the gene matches. Looked up from germline, CDR1 is SGHTA and CDR2 is FQGNSA. The CDR3 spans 14 residues. CDR3 region: CASSLGQGSEKLFF. Here the CDR3 DNA reads TGTGCCAGCAGCTTGGGACAGGGGTCTGAAAAACTGTTTTTT.

The chain links TRBV5-1 to TRBJ1-2, with unresolved D. CDR3 length: 12 amino acids. Germline lookup yields CDR1 SGHRS and CDR2 YFSETQ. Trimming shortened V by 0 bases and J by 8 bases, and 8 bases separated the two germline ends. CDR3 protein: CASSLGYEGYTF. DNA for the CDR3: TGCGCCAGCAGCTTGGGTTATGAGGGCTACACCTTC.

This chain joins TRBV27 and TRBJ2-6; D is perhaps TRBD1 (5 bases). This CDR3 comprises 20 residues. Trimming removed 1 base at V and 4 bases at J, with 23 bases between. Germline V lookup: CDR1 MNHEY, CDR2 SMNVEV (reference sequence). CDR3 in amino acids: CASSLFWQGTPLGGANVLTF. The DNA of the CDR3 is TGTGCCAGCAGTTTATTTTGGCAGGGTACACCCCTTGGGGGGGCCAACGTCCTGACTTTC. Complete variable domain (other parts from reference TRBV27 and TRBJ2-6): EAQVTQNPRYLITVTGKKLTVTCSQNMNHEYMSWYRQDPGLGLRQIYYSMNVEVTDKGDVPEGYKVSRKEKRNFPLILESPSPNQTSLYFCASSLFWQGTPLGGANVLTFGAGSRLTVL.

The chain uses TRBV30 and TRBJ2-5; D may be TRBD1 (6 bases). V lost 4 bases, J lost 2 bases, and 14 bases lay in between. Germline CDR1 is GTSNPN and CDR2 is SVGIG (reference sequence). This CDR3 has 14 residues. The CDR3 nucleotides read TGTGCCTGGAACCGACAGGTTGGGCAAGAGACCCAGTACTTC. It specifies CAWNRQVGQETQYF.

The chain uses TRBV5-1 and TRBJ2-7, with 11 nucleotides matching TRBD1. V lost 3 bases, J lost 6 bases, and 8 bases stayed unmatched. This CDR3 spans 15 amino acids. CDR1 is SGHRS, CDR2 YFSETQ, per germline. The CDR3 DNA sequence: TGCGCCAGCAGCTCGCAGGGACAGGGGGTCTCCGAGCAGTACTTC. Protein product: CASSSQGQGVSEQYF.

In its sample, this clone was seen once. The rearrangement links TRBV18 to TRBJ1-4, with D possibly being TRBD1 (6 bases). The CDR3 extends over 15 amino acids. CDR1 KGHSH and CDR2 LQKENI come from the germline V gene. The V gene lost 6 bases and the J gene lost 7 bases, with 18 bases spanning the gap. The CDR3 loop reads CASSYQGRPGEKLFF. The CDR3 region has the DNA TGTGCCAGCTCTTACCAGGGGAGGCCTGGTGAAAAACTGTTTTTT.

This clone was recorded only once. A read error may produce the germline difference seen at one junction end. The chain links TRBV5-3 to TRBJ1-2; D unresolved. TRBV5-3 is an ORF for which the function is uncertain. The CDR3 has 13 amino acids. CDR3 nucleotide sequence: TGTGCCAGCAGCTTTTTGGCTAACTATGGCTACACCTTC. Amino acid sequence: CASSFLANYGYTF.

This chain uses TRBV7-2 with TRBJ2-5; TRBD2 might be the D (6 bases). Trimming took 1 base from V and 6 from J, leaving 21 bases between them. Germline V gene lookup returns CDR1 SGHTA and CDR2 FQGNSA. This CDR3 region has 17 residues. Here the CDR3 reads CASSLGRGLLTSKTQYF. The CDR3 DNA follows: TGTGCCAGCAGCTTAGGGAGGGGTCTCCTAACCTCAAAGACCCAGTACTTC.

The chain is built from TRBV30 and TRBJ2-1; D tentatively reads TRBD1 or TRBD2 (5 bases each). Trimming stripped 0 bases from V and 8 bases from J, with 26 bases between. CDR1 GTSNPN and CDR2 SVGIG come from the germline V gene (reference sequence). The CDR3 covers 18 residues. The CDR3 region is CAWSVQMMGPSKGYEQFF. The CDR3 nucleotides read TGTGCCTGGAGTGTACAAATGATGGGACCTAGTAAGGGATATGAGCAGTTCTTC.